This record concerns one T cell receptor beta chain sequence. Antigen unknown. At one end, the junction sequence differs from germline, possibly due to a read error. This record belongs to a study of Tregs in tolerant kidney transplant recipients. Study background: Sorting of CD4+CD25+CD127- cells followed roughly 3-day belatacept mixed lymphocyte reactions, sometimes with approximately 5-day graft donor restimulation. Study-wide points: The most relevant donor-specific Treg TCRbeta repertoire apparently came from expansion with activated donor B cells.

Here immunoSEQ multiplex PCR was the method, and the copy in TCRdb shows in-frame clones only, minus some. The profile shows some 15,000 clones, about two thirds of them singletons. This TCR derives from a human donor in good health. Sequences were obtained from Tregs from blood cultured with allogeneic cells.

CDR3 in DNA: TGTGCCAGCACTTACGTACAGGGGAGTGAGCAGTTCTTC. Its protein product is CASTYVQGSEQFF. The rearrangement uses TRBV6-6 and TRBJ2-1, with 7 bases that match TRBD1. Germline V lookup: CDR1 MNHNY, CDR2 SVGAGI (reference sequence). The CDR3 consists of 13 residues.